This T cell receptor (beta chain) comes out of a study of T cells after yellow fever vaccination. At the level of the study: Fractions containing few cells were prepared with SMART-Seq v4 Ultra Low Input.

One entry per CDR3 protein results from TCRdb running MiXCR on the 5' RACE reads. This table holds around 310,000 distinct CDR3 sequences, 3% to 4.5% found once. Broader study findings: Weaker overall was a secondary response that nonetheless peaked faster, on day 5 versus 15.

Worth noting for this clonotype: Antigen: not known.

There are 16 residues in the CDR3. V gave up 8 bases and J gave up 2 bases; unmatched junction bases: 11. Germline V CDR1 and CDR2: MNHEY, SMNVEV (reference sequence). The J gene is TRBJ2-2, the V gene TRBV27; 7 bases match TRBD1. This TCR derives from a man aged 18 to 30 who received the YFV17D yellow fever vaccine. The sequences come from PBMCs, collected 5 days after the yellow fever booster vaccination. This chain's CDR3 is CASWDRVGLNTGELFF. For the CDR3, the DNA is TGTGCCAGCTGGGACAGAGTGGGGTTAAACACCGGGGAGCTGTTTTTT.